This T cell receptor (beta chain) was identified in a study of molecular identifiers for immune sequencing clone quantification. The CDR3 totals 14 residues. V was pared by 6 bases and J by 7 bases, with 9 bases of the junction left unmatched. CDR1 and CDR2 from the germline V gene are MNHNY and SVGAGI (reference sequence). Bulk TCR libraries used previously described methods and listed TCR primers. One entry per CDR3 protein results from TCRdb running MiXCR on the PCR reads. The profile covers over 550,000 distinct CDR3 sequences, with roughly 23% appearing a single time and about 0.84% taken by the ten largest. Turning to this clonotype: The target antigen is unknown. This may stem from a read error, because a much larger clone lies one nucleotide away.

Study outcomes and limitations: Clones above 20 RNA copies held over 99% of effector molecules, under 1% in naive cells.

Sorted naive CD8 T cells, roughly 19,000 to 1,100,000, were sequenced from 10%, 30% or 50% RNA. Using a CD8+CD4-CCR7+CD45RA+ phenotype, naive CD8 T cells were sorted. Sequenced: naive CD8+ T cells from blood, with Jurkat cell RNA spiked in. Subset specified: FACS-sorted CD8+CD4-CCR7+CD45RA+ naive T cells. V gene TRBV6-6 combines with J gene TRBJ2-1, with TRBD1 matching 7 bases. The clonotype originates from a human donor in good health. Some libraries in this study had Jurkat cell RNA spiked in. The CDR3 DNA is TGTGCCAGCAGCCCGACAGGGATGAGAAATGAGCAGTTCTTC. Amino acid sequence: CASSPTGMRNEQFF.